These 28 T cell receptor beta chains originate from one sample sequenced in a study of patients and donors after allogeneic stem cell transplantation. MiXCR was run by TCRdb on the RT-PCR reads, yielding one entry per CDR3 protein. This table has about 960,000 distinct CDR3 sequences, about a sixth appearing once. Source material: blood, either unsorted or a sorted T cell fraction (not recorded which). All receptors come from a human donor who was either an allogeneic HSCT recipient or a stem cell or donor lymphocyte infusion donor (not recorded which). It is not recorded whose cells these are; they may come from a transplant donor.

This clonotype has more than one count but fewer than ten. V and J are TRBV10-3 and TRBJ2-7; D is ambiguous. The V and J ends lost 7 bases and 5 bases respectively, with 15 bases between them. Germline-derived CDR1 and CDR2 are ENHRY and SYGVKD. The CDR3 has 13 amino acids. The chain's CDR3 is CAITRNNGNEQYF. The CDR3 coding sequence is TGTGCCATCACCAGGAACAACGGCAACGAGCAGTACTTC.

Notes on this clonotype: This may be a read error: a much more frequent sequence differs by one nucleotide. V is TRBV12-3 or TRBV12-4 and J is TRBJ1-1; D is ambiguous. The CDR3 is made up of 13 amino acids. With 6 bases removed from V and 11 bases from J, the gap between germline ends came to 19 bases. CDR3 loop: CASSSGVIRAAFF. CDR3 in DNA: TGTGCCAGCAGCTCCGGGGTGATAAGGGCGGCTTTCTTT.

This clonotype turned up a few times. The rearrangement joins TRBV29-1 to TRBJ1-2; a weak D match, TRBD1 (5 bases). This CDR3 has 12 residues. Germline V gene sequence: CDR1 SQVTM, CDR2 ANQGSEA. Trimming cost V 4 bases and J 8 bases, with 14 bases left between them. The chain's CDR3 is CSVGGRGDGYTF. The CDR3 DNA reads TGCAGCGTTGGGGGGAGAGGGGACGGCTACACCTTC.

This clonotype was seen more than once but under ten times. The CDR3 reads CATSHPNTGELFF. The CDR3 nucleotides are TGTGCCACGTCACATCCGAACACCGGGGAGCTGTTTTTT. V usage is TRBV24-1 and J usage is TRBJ2-2, with unresolved D. The length of the CDR3 is 13 residues. The germline CDR1 and CDR2 sequences are KGHDR and SFDVKD. Deletions cut 10 bases from V and 0 bases from J, with 8 bases between.

CDR3 loop: CASSPGERRNSPLHF. The CDR3 DNA reads as TGTGCCAGCAGTCCTGGAGAAAGGCGTAATTCACCCCTCCACTTT. The chain links TRBV12-3 or TRBV12-4 to TRBJ1-6; D uncertain. This CDR3 has 15 amino acids. Deletions cut 5 bases from V and 6 bases from J, with 14 bases between.

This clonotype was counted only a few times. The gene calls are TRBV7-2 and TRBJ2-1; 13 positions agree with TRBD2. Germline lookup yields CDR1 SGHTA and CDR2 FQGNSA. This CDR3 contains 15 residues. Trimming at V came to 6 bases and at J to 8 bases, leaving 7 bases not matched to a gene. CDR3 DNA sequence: TGTGCCAGCAGACGGACTAGCGGGGGCGGGCATGAGCAGTTCTTC. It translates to CASRRTSGGGHEQFF. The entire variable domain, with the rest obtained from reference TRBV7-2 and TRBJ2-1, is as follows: GAGVSQSPSNKVTEKGKDVELRCDPISGHTALYWYRQSLGQGLEFLIYFQGNSAPDKSGLPSDRFSAERTGGSVSTLTIQRTQQEDSAVYLCASRRTSGGGHEQFFGPGTRLTVL.

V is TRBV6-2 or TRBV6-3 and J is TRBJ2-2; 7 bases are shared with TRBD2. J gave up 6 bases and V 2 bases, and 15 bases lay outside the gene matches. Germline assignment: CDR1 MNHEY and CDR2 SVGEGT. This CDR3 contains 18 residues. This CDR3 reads CASSYPPGERGAPGELFF. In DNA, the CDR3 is TGTGCCAGCAGTTACCCTCCCGGGGAGCGGGGAGCCCCCGGGGAGCTGTTTTTT.

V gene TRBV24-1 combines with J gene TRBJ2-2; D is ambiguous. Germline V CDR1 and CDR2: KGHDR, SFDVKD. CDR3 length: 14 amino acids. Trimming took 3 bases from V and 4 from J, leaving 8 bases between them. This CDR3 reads CATSDIWSTGELFF. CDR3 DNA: TGTGCCACCAGTGATATATGGAGCACCGGGGAGCTGTTTTTT.

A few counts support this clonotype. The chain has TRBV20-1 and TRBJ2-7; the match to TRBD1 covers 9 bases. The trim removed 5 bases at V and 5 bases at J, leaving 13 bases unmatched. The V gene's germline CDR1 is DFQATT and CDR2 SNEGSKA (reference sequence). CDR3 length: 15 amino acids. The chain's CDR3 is CSAGGRDRASDEQYF. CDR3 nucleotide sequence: TGCAGTGCTGGGGGCAGGGACAGGGCGTCGGACGAGCAGTACTTC.

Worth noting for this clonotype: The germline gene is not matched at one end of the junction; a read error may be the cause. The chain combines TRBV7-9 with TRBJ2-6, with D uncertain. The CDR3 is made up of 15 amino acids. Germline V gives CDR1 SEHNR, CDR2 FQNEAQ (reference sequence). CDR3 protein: CPSSPSGSGANVLTF. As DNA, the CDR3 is TGTCCCAGCAGCCCTAGTGGCTCTGGGGCCAACGTCCTGACTTTC.

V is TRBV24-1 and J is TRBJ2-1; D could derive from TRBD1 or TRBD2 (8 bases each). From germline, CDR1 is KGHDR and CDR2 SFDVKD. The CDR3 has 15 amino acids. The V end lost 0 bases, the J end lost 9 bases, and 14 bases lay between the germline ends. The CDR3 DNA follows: TGTGCCACCAGTGATTTGAGTAGCGGGACAGGTGAGCAGTTCTTC. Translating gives CATSDLSSGTGEQFF.

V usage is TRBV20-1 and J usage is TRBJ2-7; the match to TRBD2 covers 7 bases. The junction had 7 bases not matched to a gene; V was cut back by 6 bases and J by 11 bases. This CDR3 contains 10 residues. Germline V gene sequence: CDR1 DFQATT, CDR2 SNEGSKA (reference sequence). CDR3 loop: CSAPGTKEYF. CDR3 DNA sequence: TGCAGTGCCCCCGGGACTAAAGAGTACTTC.

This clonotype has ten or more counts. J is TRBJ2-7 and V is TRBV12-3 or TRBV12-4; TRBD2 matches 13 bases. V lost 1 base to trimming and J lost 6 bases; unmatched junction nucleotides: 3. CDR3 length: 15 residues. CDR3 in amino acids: CASSLGLAGGLEQYF. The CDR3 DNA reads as TGTGCCAGCAGTTTAGGACTAGCGGGGGGTCTCGAGCAGTACTTC.

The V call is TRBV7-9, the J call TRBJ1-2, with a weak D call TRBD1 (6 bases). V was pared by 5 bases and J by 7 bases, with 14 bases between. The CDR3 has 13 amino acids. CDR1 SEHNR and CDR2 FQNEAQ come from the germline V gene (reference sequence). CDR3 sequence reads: CASSPGGGLGYTF. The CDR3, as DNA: TGTGCCAGCAGCCCAGGTGGGGGGCTTGGCTACACCTTC.

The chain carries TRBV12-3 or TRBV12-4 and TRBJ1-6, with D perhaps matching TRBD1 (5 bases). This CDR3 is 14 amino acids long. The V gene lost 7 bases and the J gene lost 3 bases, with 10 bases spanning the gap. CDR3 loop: CASTSGFYNSPLHF. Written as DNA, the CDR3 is TGTGCCAGCACCTCAGGGTTCTATAATTCACCCCTCCACTTT.

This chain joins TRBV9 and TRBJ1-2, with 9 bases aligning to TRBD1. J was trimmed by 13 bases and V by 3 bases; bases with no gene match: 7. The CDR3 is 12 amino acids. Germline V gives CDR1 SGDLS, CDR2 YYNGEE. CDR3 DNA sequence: TGTGCCAGCAGCGCGGGGACAGGGCCGCCCACCTTC. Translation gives CASSAGTGPPTF.

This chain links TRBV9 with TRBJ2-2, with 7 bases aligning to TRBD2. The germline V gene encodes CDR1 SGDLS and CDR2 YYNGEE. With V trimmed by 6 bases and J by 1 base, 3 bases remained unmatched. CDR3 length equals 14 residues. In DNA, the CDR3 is TGTGCCAGCAAGCGGGATATGAACACCGGGGAGCTGTTTTTT. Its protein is CASKRDMNTGELFF.

DNA for the CDR3: TGTGCCATCAGTGAGTCGAGAGATAGCAATCAGCCCCAGCATTTT. This encodes CAISESRDSNQPQHF. The chain employs TRBV10-3 and TRBJ1-5; D is uncertain. Trimming took off 0 bases at V and 0 bases at J, with 6 bases between the two ends. The CDR3 length is 15 residues. From germline, CDR1 is ENHRY and CDR2 SYGVKD.

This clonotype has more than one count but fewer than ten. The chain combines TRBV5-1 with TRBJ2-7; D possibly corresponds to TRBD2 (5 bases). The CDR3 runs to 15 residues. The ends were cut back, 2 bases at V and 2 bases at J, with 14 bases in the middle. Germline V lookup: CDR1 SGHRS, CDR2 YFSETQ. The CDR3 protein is CASSFYYREPYEQYF. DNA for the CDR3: TGCGCCAGCAGCTTCTATTACCGGGAACCCTACGAGCAGTACTTC.

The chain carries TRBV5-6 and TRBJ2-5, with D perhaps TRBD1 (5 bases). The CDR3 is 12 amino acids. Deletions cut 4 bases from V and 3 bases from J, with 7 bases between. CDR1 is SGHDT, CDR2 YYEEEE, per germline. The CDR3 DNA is TGTGCCAGCAGCCTGGACAAAGAGACCCAGTACTTC. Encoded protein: CASSLDKETQYF. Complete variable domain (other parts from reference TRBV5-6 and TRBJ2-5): DAGVTQSPTHLIKTRGQQVTLRCSPKSGHDTVSWYQQALGQGPQFIFQYYEEEERQRGNFPDRFSGHQFPNYSSELNVNALLLGDSALYLCASSLDKETQYFGPGTRLLVL.

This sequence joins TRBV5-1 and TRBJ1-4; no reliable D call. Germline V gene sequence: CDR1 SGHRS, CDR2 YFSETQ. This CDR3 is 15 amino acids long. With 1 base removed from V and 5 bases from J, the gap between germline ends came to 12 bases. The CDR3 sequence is CASSLNVGLNEKLFF. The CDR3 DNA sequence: TGCGCCAGCAGCTTGAACGTAGGGTTAAATGAAAAACTGTTTTTT.

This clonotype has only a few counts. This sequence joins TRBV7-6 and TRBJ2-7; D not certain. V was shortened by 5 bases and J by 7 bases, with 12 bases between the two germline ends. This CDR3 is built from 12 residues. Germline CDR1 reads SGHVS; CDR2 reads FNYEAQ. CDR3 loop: CASSNRVEEQYF. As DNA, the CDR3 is TGTGCCAGCAGCAATAGGGTGGAAGAGCAGTACTTC. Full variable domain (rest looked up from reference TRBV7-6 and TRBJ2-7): GAGVSQSPRYKVTKRGQDVALRCDPISGHVSLYWYRQALGQGPEFLTYFNYEAQQDKSGLPNDRFSAERPEGSISTLTIQRTEQRDSAMYRCASSNRVEEQYFGPGTRLTVT.

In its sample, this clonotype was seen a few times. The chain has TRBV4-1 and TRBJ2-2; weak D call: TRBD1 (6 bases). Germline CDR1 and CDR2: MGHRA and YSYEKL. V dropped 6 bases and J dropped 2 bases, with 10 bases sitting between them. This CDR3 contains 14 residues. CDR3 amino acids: CASRGTTNTGELFF. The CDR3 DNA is TGCGCCAGCAGGGGGACAACCAACACCGGGGAGCTGTTTTTT.

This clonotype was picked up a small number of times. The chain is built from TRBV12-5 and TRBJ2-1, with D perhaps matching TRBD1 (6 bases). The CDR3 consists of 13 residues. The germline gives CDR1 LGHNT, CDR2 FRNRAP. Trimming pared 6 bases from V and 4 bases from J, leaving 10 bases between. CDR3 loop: CASGLTGYNEQFF. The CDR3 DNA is TGTGCTAGTGGCCTCACAGGGTACAATGAGCAGTTCTTC.

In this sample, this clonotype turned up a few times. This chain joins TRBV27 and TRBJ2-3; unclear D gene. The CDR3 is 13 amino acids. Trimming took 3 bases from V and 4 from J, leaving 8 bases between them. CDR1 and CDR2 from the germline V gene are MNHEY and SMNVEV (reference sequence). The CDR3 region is CASSFLASDTQYF. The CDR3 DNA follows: TGTGCCAGCAGTTTTCTCGCGTCAGATACGCAGTATTTT.

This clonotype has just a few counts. This chain's CDR3 is CASSQDGLATGELFF. In nucleotides, the CDR3 is TGTGCCAGCAGCCAAGATGGGCTAGCCACCGGGGAGCTGTTTTTT. The gene calls are TRBV4-2 and TRBJ2-2, with D perhaps TRBD2 (5 bases). Germline CDR1 is LGHNA and CDR2 is YNFKEQ. The CDR3 is 15 residues long. With 0 bases removed from V and 4 bases from J, the gap between germline ends came to 9 bases.

CDR3 nucleotides: TGTGCCAGCAGTTCCATGGAGGGGCGGGTCCCCTTGGCAGCGCAGTATTTT. It yields the protein CASSSMEGRVPLAAQYF. This chain connects TRBV6-2 or TRBV6-3 to TRBJ2-3, with D perhaps TRBD2 (6 bases). From germline, CDR1 is MNHEY and CDR2 SVGEGT. V was trimmed by 4 bases and J by 10 bases, leaving 27 bases between them. There are 17 residues in the CDR3.

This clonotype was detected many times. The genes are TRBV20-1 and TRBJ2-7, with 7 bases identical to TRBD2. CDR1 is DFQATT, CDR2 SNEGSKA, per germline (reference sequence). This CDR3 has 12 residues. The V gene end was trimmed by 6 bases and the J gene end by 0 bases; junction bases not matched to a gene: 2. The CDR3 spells CSASGGSYEQYF. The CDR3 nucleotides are TGCAGTGCCTCGGGGGGCTCCTACGAGCAGTACTTC.